This T cell receptor beta chain is drawn from a study of CD8 T cells in ankylosing spondylitis. Study outcomes and limitations: Relatively rare in peripheral blood, disease-linked clones were also CD8+.

TCRdb reprocessed the 5' RACE reads with MiXCR, giving one entry per CDR3 protein. The data show about 350,000 distinct CDR3 sequences, 20% seen once. A word on this clonotype: What it binds is unknown.

Germline CDR1 DFQATT, CDR2 SNEGSKA (reference sequence). The CDR3 contains 16 residues. V was pared by 2 bases and J by 1 base, with 17 bases between. The rearrangement uses TRBV20-1 and TRBJ2-5; D is possibly TRBD1 or TRBD2 (5 bases each). The source material was blood, either unsorted or a sorted T cell fraction (not recorded which). This receptor was identified in a male donor with ankylosing spondylitis or in good health (not recorded which). The CDR3, as DNA: TGCAGTGCTAGACCTACCCTCCGTGGGGGCCAAGAGACCCAGTACTTC. Translating it yields CSARPTLRGGQETQYF.